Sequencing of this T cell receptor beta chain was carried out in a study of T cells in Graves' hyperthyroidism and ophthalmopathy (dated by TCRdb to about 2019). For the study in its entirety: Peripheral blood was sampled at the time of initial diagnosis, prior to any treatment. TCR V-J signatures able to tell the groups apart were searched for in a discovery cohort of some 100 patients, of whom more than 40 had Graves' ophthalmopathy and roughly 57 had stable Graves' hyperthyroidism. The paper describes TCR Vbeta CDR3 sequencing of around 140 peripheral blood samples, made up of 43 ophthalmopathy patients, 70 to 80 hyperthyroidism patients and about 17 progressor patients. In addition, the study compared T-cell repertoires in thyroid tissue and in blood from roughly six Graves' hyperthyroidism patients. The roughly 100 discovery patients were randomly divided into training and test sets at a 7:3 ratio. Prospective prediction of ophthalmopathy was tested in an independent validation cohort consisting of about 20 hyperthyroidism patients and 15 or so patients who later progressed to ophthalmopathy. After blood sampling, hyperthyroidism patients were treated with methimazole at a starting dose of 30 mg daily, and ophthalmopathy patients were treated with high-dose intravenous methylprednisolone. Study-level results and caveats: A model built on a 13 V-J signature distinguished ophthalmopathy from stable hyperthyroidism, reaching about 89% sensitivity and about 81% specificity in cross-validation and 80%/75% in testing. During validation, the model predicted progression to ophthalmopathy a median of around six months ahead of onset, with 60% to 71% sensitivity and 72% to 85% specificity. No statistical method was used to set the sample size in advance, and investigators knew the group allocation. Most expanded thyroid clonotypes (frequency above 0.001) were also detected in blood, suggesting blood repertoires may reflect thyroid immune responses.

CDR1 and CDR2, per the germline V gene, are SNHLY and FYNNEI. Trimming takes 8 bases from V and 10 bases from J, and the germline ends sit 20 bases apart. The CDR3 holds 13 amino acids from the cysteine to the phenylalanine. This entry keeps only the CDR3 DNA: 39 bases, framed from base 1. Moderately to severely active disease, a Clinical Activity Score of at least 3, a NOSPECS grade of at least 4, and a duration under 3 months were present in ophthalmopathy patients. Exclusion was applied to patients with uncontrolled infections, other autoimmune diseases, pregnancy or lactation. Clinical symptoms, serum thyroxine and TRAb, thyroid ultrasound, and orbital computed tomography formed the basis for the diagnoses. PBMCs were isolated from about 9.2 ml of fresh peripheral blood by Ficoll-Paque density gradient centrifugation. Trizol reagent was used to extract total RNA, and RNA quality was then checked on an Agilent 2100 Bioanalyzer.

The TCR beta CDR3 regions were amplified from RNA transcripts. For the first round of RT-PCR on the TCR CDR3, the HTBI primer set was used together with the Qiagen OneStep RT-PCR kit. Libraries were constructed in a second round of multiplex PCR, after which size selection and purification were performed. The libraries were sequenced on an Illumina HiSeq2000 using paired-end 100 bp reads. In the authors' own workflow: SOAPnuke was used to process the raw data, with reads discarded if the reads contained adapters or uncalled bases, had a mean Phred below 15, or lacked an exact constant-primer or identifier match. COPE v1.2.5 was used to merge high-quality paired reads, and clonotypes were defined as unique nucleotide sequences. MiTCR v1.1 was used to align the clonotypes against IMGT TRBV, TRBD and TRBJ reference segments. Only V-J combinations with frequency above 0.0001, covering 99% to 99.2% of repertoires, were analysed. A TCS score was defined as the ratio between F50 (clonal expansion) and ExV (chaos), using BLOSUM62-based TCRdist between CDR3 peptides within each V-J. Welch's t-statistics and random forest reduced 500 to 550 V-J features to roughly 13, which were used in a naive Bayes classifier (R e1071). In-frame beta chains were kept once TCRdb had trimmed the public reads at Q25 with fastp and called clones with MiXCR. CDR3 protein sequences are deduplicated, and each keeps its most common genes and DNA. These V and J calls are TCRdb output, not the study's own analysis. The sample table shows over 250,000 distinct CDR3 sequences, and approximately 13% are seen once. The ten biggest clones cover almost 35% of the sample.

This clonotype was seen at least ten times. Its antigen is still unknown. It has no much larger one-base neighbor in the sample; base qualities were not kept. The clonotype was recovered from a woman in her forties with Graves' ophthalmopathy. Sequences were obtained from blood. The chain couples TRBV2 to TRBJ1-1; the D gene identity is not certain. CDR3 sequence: CASLSGPKVGAFF. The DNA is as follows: TGTGCCAGCCTTTCCGGGCCAAAGGTGGGAGCTTTCTTT.